This T cell receptor beta chain was sequenced for a study of cytomegalovirus exposure and HLA in healthy donors. The V gene's germline CDR1 is LGHNT and CDR2 FRNRAP. The trim removed 5 bases at V and 5 bases at J, leaving 8 bases unmatched. CDR3 size: 16 residues. Study-wide findings and caveats: Follow-up analysis seemed to connect common viral pathogens with several of the most significant clusters identified.

Vbeta (60) and Jbeta (13) primers were used in the PCR. Using immunoSEQ multiplex PCR, the repertoire was profiled, and TCRdb retains in-frame clones only, with some absent. The repertoire includes roughly 100,000 clones, 78% of them detected once, and 5.6% sits in the top ten. A word on this clone: What it binds is not known.

This clonotype was sampled from a male donor in good health and CMV-seronegative. This chain links TRBV12-5 with TRBJ2-5; 13 nucleotides match TRBD2. The material sequenced was PBMCs. CDR3 protein: CASGPGTSGTQETQYF. CDR3 in DNA: TGTGCTAGTGGTCCCGGGACTAGCGGGACCCAGGAGACCCAGTACTTC.